The clone carrying this T cell receptor (beta chain) was counted a single time. This record belongs to a study of cytomegalovirus exposure and HLA in healthy donors. The PCR made use of 60 Vbeta and 13 Jbeta primers. Original methodology: Later work found tens of millions of unique TCR beta chains, with approximately 12 million shared. TCRdb's table, derived via immunoSEQ multiplex PCR, lists solely in-frame clones and lacks some. V and J calls and clone size come straight from that table; D and trimming were deduced from the DNA. The sample carries more than 95,000 clones, about four fifths recorded once. The germline V gene encodes CDR1 KGHSH and CDR2 LQKENI. Between the trimmed V and J ends, which lost 3 bases and 8 bases, there was a span of 13 bases. The length of the CDR3 is 13 residues.

The chain carries TRBV18 and TRBJ1-2, with no clear D. The sample comprised PBMCs. The TCR originated in a woman in her seventies in good health and CMV-seropositive. DNA for the CDR3: TGTGCCAGCTCACCCCTAGAATTAGAGGGCTACACCTTC. Protein: CASSPLELEGYTF.